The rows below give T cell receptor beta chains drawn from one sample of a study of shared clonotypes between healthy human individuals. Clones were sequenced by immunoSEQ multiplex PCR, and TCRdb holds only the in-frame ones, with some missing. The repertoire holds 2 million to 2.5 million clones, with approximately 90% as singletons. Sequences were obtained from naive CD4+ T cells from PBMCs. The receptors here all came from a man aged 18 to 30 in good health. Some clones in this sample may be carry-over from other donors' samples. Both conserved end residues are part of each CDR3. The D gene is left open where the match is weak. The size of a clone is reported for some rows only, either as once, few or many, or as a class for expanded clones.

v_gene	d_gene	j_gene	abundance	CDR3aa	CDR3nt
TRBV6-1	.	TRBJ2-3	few	CASSETTDTQYF	TGTGCCAGCAGTGAAACCACAGATACGCAGTATTTT
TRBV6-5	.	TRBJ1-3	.	CASSSRSWDTIYF	TGTGCCAGCAGCTCCCGGTCATGGGACACCATATATTTT
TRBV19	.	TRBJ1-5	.	CASSPARGSNQPQHF	TGTGCCAGTAGTCCCGCCCGGGGAAGCAATCAGCCCCAGCATTTT
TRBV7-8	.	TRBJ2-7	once	CASSLEGLASEQYF	TGTGCCAGCAGCTTAGAAGGACTTGCTTCCGAGCAGTACTTC
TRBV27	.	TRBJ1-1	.	CASSLIWGGMNTEAFF	TGTGCCAGCAGTTTAATTTGGGGGGGCATGAACACTGAAGCTTTCTTT
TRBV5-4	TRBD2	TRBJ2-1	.	CASSLDSGRSNEQFF	TGTGCCAGCAGCTTGGATAGCGGGAGGTCCAATGAGCAGTTCTTC
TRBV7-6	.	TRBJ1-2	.	CASSLGQDNYGYTF	TGTGCCAGCAGCTTAGGCCAGGACAACTATGGCTACACCTTC
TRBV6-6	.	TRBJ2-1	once	CASSSELNEQFF	TGTGCCAGCAGTTCGGAACTCAATGAGCAGTTCTTC
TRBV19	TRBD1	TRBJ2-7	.	CASNPGQGIYEQYF	TGTGCCAGTAACCCCGGACAGGGGATATACGAGCAGTACTTC
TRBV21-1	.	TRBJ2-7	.	CASSKVDRANYEQYF	TGTGCCAGCAGCAAAGTTGACAGGGCGAACTACGAGCAGTACTTC
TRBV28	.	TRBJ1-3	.	CASSLSTPGNSGNTIYF	TGTGCCAGCAGTTTATCGACCCCCGGTAACTCTGGAAACACCATATATTTT
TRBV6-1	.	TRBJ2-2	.	CASLKVNTGELFF	TGTGCCAGCTTGAAGGTAAACACCGGGGAGCTGTTTTTT